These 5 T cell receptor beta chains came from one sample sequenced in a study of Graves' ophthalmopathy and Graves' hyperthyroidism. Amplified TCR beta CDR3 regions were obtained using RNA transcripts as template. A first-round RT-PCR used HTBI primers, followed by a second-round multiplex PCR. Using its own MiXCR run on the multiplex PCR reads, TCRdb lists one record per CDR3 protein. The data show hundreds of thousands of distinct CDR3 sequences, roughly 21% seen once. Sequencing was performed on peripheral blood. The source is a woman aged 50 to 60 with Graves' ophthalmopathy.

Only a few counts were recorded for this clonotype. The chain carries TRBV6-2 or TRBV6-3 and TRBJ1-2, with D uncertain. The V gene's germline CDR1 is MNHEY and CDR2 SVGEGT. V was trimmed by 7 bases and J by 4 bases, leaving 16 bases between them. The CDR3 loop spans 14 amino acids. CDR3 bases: TGTGCCAGCACCGTCCGACGAACGGTCTATGGCTACACCTTC. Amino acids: CASTVRRTVYGYTF.

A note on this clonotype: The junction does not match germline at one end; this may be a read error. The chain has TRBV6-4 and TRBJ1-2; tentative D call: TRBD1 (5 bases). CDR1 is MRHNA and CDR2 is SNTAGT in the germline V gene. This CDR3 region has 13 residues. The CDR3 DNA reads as TGTGCCAGCAGATACGGGACTCCCAACGGCTACAGCTTC. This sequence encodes CASRYGTPNGYSF.

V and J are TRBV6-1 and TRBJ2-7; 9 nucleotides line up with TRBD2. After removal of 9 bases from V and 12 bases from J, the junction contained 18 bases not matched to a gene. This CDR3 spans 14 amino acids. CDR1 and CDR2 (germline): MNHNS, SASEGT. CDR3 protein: CARNLTLAGAGGYF. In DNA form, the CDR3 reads TGTGCCAGGAACCTCACCTTAGCGGGAGCGGGGGGGTACTTC.

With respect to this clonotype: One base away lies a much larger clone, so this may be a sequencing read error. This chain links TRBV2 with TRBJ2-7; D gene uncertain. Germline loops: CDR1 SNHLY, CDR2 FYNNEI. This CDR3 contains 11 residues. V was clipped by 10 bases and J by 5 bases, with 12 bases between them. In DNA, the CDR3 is TGTGCCAACAGAACCGCGGACGAGCAGTACTTC. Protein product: CANRTADEQYF.

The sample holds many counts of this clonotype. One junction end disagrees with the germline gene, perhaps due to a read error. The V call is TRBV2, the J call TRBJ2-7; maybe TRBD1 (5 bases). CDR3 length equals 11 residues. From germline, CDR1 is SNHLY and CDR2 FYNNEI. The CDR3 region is CASSEDRPRFF. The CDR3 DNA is TGTGCCAGCAGTGAAGACAGGCCTCGTTTTTTC.